This T cell receptor beta chain came from a study of blood T cell repertoires in COVID-19. Whole-study context: Sources were T cells, B-cell-depleted T cells, or PBMCs; the material itself was cDNA or gDNA.

The authors' processing: Amplified reference gene primers provided the basis for estimating nucleated cell counts. Profiled with immunoSEQ multiplex PCR; TCRdb holds only in-frame clones, not every one. V, J and clone size were drawn from that table, and D and trimming were deduced from the DNA. The top ten hold over 3.5% of the sample, which has 250,000 to 350,000 clones, around 81% seen once. CDR1 is MNHEY, CDR2 SMNVEV, per germline (reference sequence). This CDR3 is built from 13 residues. V dropped 3 bases and J dropped 4 bases, with 7 bases sitting between them. V gene TRBV27 combines with J gene TRBJ2-1; possibly TRBD1 for D (5 bases). The origin of this receptor is a woman between 45 and 65 years old with active or convalescent COVID-19. The sequencing sample was made of peripheral blood. The CDR3 bases are TGTGCCAGCAGTTTTCAGGGTTACAATGAGCAGTTCTTC. Protein product: CASSFQGYNEQFF.